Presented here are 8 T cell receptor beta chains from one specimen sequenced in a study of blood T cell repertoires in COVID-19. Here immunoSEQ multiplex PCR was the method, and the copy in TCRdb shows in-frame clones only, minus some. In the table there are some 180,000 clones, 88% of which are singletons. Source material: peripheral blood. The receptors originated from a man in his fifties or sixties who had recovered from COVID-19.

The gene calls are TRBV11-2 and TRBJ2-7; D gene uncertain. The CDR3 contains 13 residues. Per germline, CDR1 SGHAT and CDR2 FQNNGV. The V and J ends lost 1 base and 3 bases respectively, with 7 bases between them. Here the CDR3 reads CASSLVGNYEQYF. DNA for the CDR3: TGTGCCAGCAGCTTAGTTGGCAACTACGAGCAGTACTTC.

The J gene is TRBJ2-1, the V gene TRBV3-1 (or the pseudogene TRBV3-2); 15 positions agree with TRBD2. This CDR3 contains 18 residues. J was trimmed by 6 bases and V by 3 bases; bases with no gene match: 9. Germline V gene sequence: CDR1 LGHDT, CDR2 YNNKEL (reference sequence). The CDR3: CASSQRGLAGGSRNEQFF. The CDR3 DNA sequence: TGTGCCAGCAGCCAGAGGGGACTAGCGGGAGGATCCCGCAATGAGCAGTTCTTC.

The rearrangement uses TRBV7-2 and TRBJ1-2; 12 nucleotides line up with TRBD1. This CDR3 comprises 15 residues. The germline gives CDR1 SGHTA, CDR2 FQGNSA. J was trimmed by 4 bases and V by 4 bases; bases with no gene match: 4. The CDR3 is CASSSPGQGAYGYTF. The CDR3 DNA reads TGTGCCAGCAGCTCGCCGGGACAGGGGGCCTATGGCTACACCTTC.

The CDR3 region has the DNA TGCAGCGTTGTACCCTTCCGACAGGGAGGTTCGAGTGTTACCGGGGAGCTGTTTTTT. Amino acid sequence: CSVVPFRQGGSSVTGELFF. V is TRBV29-1 and J is TRBJ2-2, with a tentative D call TRBD1 (7 bases). This CDR3 has 19 amino acids. Trimming stripped 4 bases from V and 5 bases from J, with 29 bases between. CDR1 and CDR2 from the germline V gene are SQVTM and ANQGSEA.

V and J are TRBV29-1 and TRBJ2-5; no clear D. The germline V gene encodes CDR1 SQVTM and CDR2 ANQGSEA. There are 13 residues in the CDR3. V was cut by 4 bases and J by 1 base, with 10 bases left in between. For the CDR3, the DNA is TGCAGCGTTGTTAGAGCCACCCAAGAGACCCAGTACTTC. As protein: CSVVRATQETQYF.

This CDR3 is CAISTTGVSNQPQHF. The CDR3 region has the DNA TGTGCCATCAGTACGACAGGGGTTAGCAATCAGCCCCAGCATTTT. The chain combines TRBV10-3 with TRBJ1-5; 8 positions agree with TRBD1. V lost 5 bases to trimming and J lost 0 bases; unmatched junction nucleotides: 3. CDR1 is ENHRY, CDR2 SYGVKD, per germline. The CDR3 runs to 15 residues.

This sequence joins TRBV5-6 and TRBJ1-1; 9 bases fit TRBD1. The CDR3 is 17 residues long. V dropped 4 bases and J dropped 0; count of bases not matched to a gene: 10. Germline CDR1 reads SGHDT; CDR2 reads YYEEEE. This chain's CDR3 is CASSPRGTGKVNTEAFF. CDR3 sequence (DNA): TGTGCCAGCAGCCCGCGAGGGACAGGGAAGGTGAACACTGAAGCTTTCTTT.

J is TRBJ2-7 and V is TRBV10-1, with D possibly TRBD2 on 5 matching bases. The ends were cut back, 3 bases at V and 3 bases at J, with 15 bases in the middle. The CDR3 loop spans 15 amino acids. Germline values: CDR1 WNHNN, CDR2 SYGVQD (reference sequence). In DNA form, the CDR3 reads TGCGCCAGCAGTGACCCCCCGAGAGGGAACTACGAGCAGTACTTC. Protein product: CASSDPPRGNYEQYF.